This entry lists 11 T cell receptor beta chains sequenced from one sample in a study of blood T cell repertoires in COVID-19. Sequencing used immunoSEQ multiplex PCR; TCRdb keeps in-frame clones, though not all of them. Of 85,000 to 120,000 clones detected, about four fifths appear once; the ten largest clones hold roughly 4.4%. Sequenced sample: peripheral blood. The receptors were gathered from a human donor in a cohort sampled during active COVID-19.

The chain has TRBV11-3 and TRBJ1-1, with D uncertain. The V and J ends lost 0 bases and 0 bases respectively, with 5 bases between them. The germline gives CDR1 SGHNT, CDR2 YENEEA. The CDR3 spans 14 residues. The CDR3 bases are TGTGCCAGCAGCTTAGACCCTATGAACACTGAAGCTTTCTTT. Its translation is CASSLDPMNTEAFF.

The sample holds one count of this clone. V gene TRBV5-5 combines with J gene TRBJ2-1; D is undetermined. V dropped 3 bases and J dropped 4 bases, with 11 bases sitting between them. The CDR3 has 14 amino acids. Germline values: CDR1 SGHKS, CDR2 YYEKEE (reference sequence). CDR3 DNA sequence: TGTGCCAGCAGCTCCCCCCCGCAGTACAATGAGCAGTTCTTC. Protein product: CASSSPPQYNEQFF.

The chain joins TRBV5-1 to TRBJ2-5; D is possibly TRBD2 (5 bases). V lost 4 bases and J lost 0, with 16 bases in between. Germline CDR1 SGHRS, CDR2 YFSETQ. This CDR3 comprises 16 residues. For the CDR3, the DNA is TGCGCCAGCAGCGCGGGCGGAGTAGCCTACCAAGAGACCCAGTACTTC. Protein sequence: CASSAGGVAYQETQYF.

This sequence joins TRBV28 and TRBJ1-1; TRBD1 might be the D (5 bases). The CDR3 is 20 residues long. Germline CDR1 and CDR2: MDHEN and SYDVKM. The V and J ends lost 8 bases and 3 bases respectively, with 34 bases between them. Here the CDR3 reads CASLRIRFAAWSGGDTEAFF. The CDR3 bases are TGTGCCAGCCTCCGAATACGGTTTGCAGCCTGGTCGGGGGGGGACACTGAAGCTTTCTTT.

The chain employs TRBV19 and TRBJ2-1, with 8 bases identical to TRBD2. Per the germline V gene, CDR1 is LNHDA and CDR2 is SQIVND (reference sequence). The V and J ends lost 7 bases and 3 bases, in that order; junction bases with no gene match: 2. This CDR3 is 13 amino acids long. The CDR3 region has the DNA TGTGCCAGTACCGGGACTAGCTACAATGAGCAGTTCTTC. Translating it yields CASTGTSYNEQFF.

V usage is TRBV4-3 and J usage is TRBJ1-2; TRBD1 matches 7 bases. Germline V gene sequence: CDR1 LGHNA, CDR2 YSLEER. V trimming: 4 bases; J trimming: 3 bases; junction bases outside the gene matches: 8. CDR3 length equals 15 residues. The CDR3 here is CASSLTNTGDYGYTF. The DNA of the CDR3 is TGCGCCAGCAGCCTAACTAATACAGGGGACTATGGCTACACCTTC.

The V call is TRBV12-3 or TRBV12-4, the J call TRBJ1-3, with 8 bases aligning to TRBD1. The CDR3 totals 12 residues. V shed 7 bases and J 7 bases; nucleotides not matched to a gene: 3. The DNA for the CDR3 is TGTGCCAGCAACAGACAGGGGAACACCATATATTTT. Amino acid sequence: CASNRQGNTIYF.

The V gene is TRBV7-2, the J gene TRBJ2-2, with D unresolved. Deletions cut 8 bases from V and 1 base from J, with 5 bases between. Per the germline V gene, CDR1 is SGHTA and CDR2 is FQGNSA. The CDR3 spans 12 residues. The CDR3 loop is CASHGNTGELFF. DNA of the CDR3: TGTGCCAGCCACGGGAACACCGGGGAGCTGTTTTTT.

This chain links TRBV3-1 (or the pseudogene TRBV3-2) with TRBJ2-7, with D possibly matching TRBD1 (6 bases). Per the germline V gene, CDR1 is LGHDT and CDR2 is YNNKEL (reference sequence). Trimming stripped 4 bases from V and 7 bases from J, with 20 bases between. The CDR3 sequence is 15 residues long. The CDR3 nucleotides read TGTGCCAGCAGCCCCGCGTCAGGGGCGGAAAGTGAGCAGTACTTC. Its translation: CASSPASGAESEQYF.

This chain uses TRBV24-1 with TRBJ1-2; D ambiguous. Trimming cost V 7 bases and J 4 bases, with 9 bases left between them. The germline CDR1 and CDR2 sequences are KGHDR and SFDVKD. This CDR3 comprises 12 residues. The CDR3 protein is CATSSPGYGYTF. CDR3 nucleotide sequence: TGTGCCACCAGCAGCCCGGGCTATGGCTACACCTTC.

This sequence joins TRBV2 and TRBJ1-3; 7 bases agree with TRBD1. Germline CDR1 and CDR2: SNHLY and FYNNEI. V shed 3 bases, J shed 4 bases, and the junction held 6 bases outside the gene matches. This CDR3 comprises 15 residues. The CDR3 region is CASSDDRVSGNTIYF. The DNA of the CDR3 is TGTGCCAGCAGTGACGACAGGGTCTCAGGAAACACCATATATTTT.